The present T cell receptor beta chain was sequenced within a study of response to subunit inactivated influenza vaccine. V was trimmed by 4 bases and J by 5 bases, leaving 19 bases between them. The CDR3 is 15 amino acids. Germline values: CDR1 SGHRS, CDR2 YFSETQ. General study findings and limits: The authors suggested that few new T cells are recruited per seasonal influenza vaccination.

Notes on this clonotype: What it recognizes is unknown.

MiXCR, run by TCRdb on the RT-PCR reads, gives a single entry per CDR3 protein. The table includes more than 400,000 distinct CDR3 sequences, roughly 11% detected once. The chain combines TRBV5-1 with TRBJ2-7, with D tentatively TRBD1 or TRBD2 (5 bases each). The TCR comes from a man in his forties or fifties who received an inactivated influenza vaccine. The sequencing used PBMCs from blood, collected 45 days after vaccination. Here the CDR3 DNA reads TGCGCCAGCAGCGCTAGCCTGGCGGCCAGGGACGAGCAGTACTTC. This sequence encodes CASSASLAARDEQYF.